This T cell receptor (beta chain) originates from a study of T cell clones after liver transplantation. In the study overall: A pre-transplant mixed lymphocyte reaction with TCRbeta sequencing defined graft-donor-reactive clones followed in post-transplant blood. Third-party-reactive TCRbeta sequences from pre-transplant mixed lymphocyte reactions served as antigen-independent comparators.

Produced via immunoSEQ multiplex PCR; TCRdb's table is partial and in-frame only. Here the sample spans around 20,000 clones, 88% being singletons. The V gene end was trimmed by 4 bases and the J gene end by 6 bases; junction bases not matched to a gene: 14. Germline lookup yields CDR1 MDHEN and CDR2 SYDVKM. The CDR3 is made up of 17 amino acids. Thawed unstimulated PBMCs were FACS-sorted by CD3, CD4 and CD8 into two populations. This TCR derives from a human donor who received a liver transplant. The material sequenced was CD8+ T cells from blood, taken before liver transplant. V usage is TRBV28 and J usage is TRBJ2-3; 9 nucleotides align to TRBD1. CDR3 region: CASSSPRTGDPWDTQYF. The CDR3 DNA is TGTGCCAGCAGTTCCCCTCGGACAGGGGACCCTTGGGATACGCAGTATTTT.